Listed below are T cell receptor beta chains from one sample, sequenced in a study of control samples from healthy donors and cancer patients. Assay: immunoSEQ multiplex PCR; the TCRdb copy retains only in-frame clones and omits some. Counted here are approximately 100,000 clones, 84% occurring once; the ten biggest clones make up under 40%. The sequencing input was PBMCs. These receptor sequences come from a man aged 70 or older with lung cancer. Each CDR3 is given with its conserved first and last residue. The D gene is left open where the match is weak. The listing skips clone size in some rows; elsewhere it reads once, few, many or a size class.

length,size,D,V,J,CDR3,DNA
14,.,.,TRBV6-6,TRBJ2-3,CATTPRSFTDTQYF,TGTGCCACAACCCCCCGGTCCTTCACAGATACGCAGTATTTT
15,.,TRBD2,TRBV11-2,TRBJ2-7,CASSSVTSATYEQYF,TGTGCCAGCAGCTCGGTTACTAGCGCAACCTACGAGCAGTACTTC
15,.,.,TRBV5-1,TRBJ1-5,CASSLDSGGNQPQHF,TGCGCCAGCAGCTTGGATTCAGGGGGCAATCAGCCCCAGCATTTT
14,.,.,TRBV6-5,TRBJ1-5,CASSVEGGNQPQHF,TGTGCCAGCAGCGTCGAGGGAGGCAATCAGCCCCAGCATTTT
18,.,.,TRBV28,TRBJ2-2,CASSATRGDALNTGELFF,TGTGCCAGCAGTGCGACTAGGGGGGACGCATTAAACACCGGGGAGCTGTTTTTT
16,once,.,TRBV6-1,TRBJ1-6,CASSELGSSYNSPLHF,TGTGCCAGCAGTGAGCTAGGGAGCTCCTATAATTCACCCCTCCACTTT
15,.,.,TRBV28,TRBJ1-2,CASSFARQGSYGYTF,TGTGCCAGCAGCTTCGCAAGGCAGGGGAGCTATGGCTACACCTTC
14,few,.,TRBV7-8,TRBJ1-5,CASRETGSNQPQHF,TGTGCCAGCAGGGAAACCGGCAGCAATCAGCCCCAGCATTTT
14,once,.,TRBV9,TRBJ1-1,CASSAGTLNTEAFF,TGTGCCAGCAGCGCCGGGACGCTAAACACTGAAGCTTTCTTT
15,.,TRBD1,TRBV6-5,TRBJ1-2,CASSSPGQGHYGYTF,TGTGCCAGCAGTTCACCCGGACAGGGGCACTATGGCTACACCTTC
13,.,.,TRBV9,TRBJ1-5,CASSVEQGGTQHF,TGTGCCAGCAGCGTAGAGCAGGGTGGGACCCAGCATTTT
13,.,.,TRBV11-3,TRBJ2-3,CASSPGLTDTQYF,TGTGCCAGCAGCCCCGGACTGACAGATACGCAGTATTTT
13,.,.,TRBV7-3,TRBJ1-1,CASSLFGNTEAFF,TGTGCCAGCAGCTTATTCGGTAACACTGAAGCTTTCTTT
14,once,TRBD2,TRBV24-1,TRBJ2-1,CATTSGGSYNEQFF,TGTGCCACCACTAGCGGGGGGTCCTACAATGAGCAGTTCTTC
13,.,.,TRBV6-2/TRBV6-3,TRBJ1-2,CASSFTDNYGYTF,TGTGCCAGCAGTTTCACGGACAACTATGGCTACACCTTC
15,.,TRBD2,TRBV11-3,TRBJ2-3,CASSLSSGRTDTQYF,TGTGCCAGCAGCTTAAGTAGCGGGAGAACAGATACGCAGTATTTT